This TCR beta chain appears in the sequencing data of a study of CD8+ T cells in alopecia areata (dated by TCRdb to 2016 to 2018). Turning to the overall study: The study used high-throughput TCRbeta sequencing to examine T cell clonal expansion in alopecia areata, in both the C3H/HeJ mouse model and human patients. On the human side, TCRbeta sequencing was run on scalp tissue and on sorted CD4+ and CD8+ peripheral blood T cells from healthy controls and from alopecia areata patients with either patchy or totalis/universalis disease. Scalp clonality was compared among normal scalp (n=4), patchy alopecia areata scalp (n=8), and alopecia totalis/universalis scalp (n=8). RNA was extracted with the PAXgene miRNA kit for fixed scalp, the miRNeasy kit for PBMCs, and the RNeasy kit for mouse skin. TCRbeta CDR3 regions were amplified by immunoSEQ multiplex PCR using 35 Vbeta forward and 13 Jbeta reverse primers. Results and caveats for the whole study, not just this receptor: Shared TCR sequences between patients were less evident than in mice, which may be partly attributable to HLA diversity in the patient population. Resident alphabeta T cells in normal human skin are also sequenced, complicating scalp TCR repertoire analysis, unlike mouse skin dominated by gammadelta T cells. Lesional scalp, especially in alopecia totalis/universalis, showed higher clonality and more expanded CD8+ clones than normal scalp, suggesting antigenic drive.

A note on this clone: No cognate antigen has been identified for it. No base quality values were provided; no much bigger clone lies one nucleotide off.

The library was obtained by the immunoSEQ multiplex PCR assay. For TCR sequencing, RNA was extracted from every sample and reverse transcribed into cDNA to serve as template. First-strand cDNA was synthesized with SuperScript III using a 2:1 mix of oligo-dT and random hexamers. Amplification bias was assessed with a synthetic immune receptor repertoire, and residual bias was removed computationally. Turning to the authors' computational methods: Raw reads were preprocessed to remove errors, and CDR3 was defined by IMGT conventions from the conserved cysteine to phenylalanine. Clonality was calculated as 1 minus Shannon entropy normalized by log2 of the number of productive unique TCRs. Scalp TCRbeta sequences were cross-referenced with sorted blood CD4 and CD8 repertoires so that the CD4 or CD8 identity of scalp clones could be inferred. TCRdb carries this immuneACCESS record with in-frame sequences only. Its versions omit some clonotypes, under half of them owing to an unresolved V gene in the studies checked, with the rest unexplained. V and J calls and clone size are as listed in that table; D and trimming were resolved from the DNA. Across this sample there are 90,000 to 130,000 clones, with almost 60% seen only once. The ten largest clones capture 20% to 25% of the sample.

PBMCs were isolated by density centrifugation and stained for CD3, CD4 and CD8, after which CD4+ and CD8+ T cells were sorted on a FACSAria. Scalp biopsies and blood samples were provided by unaffected controls. This clonotype originated in a human donor in good health. Sequences were obtained from CD8+ T cells sorted from blood.

The CDR3 protein: CATSVWGEDTGELFF. The nucleotides read TGTGCCACCAGCGTCTGGGGGGAGGACACCGGGGAGCTGTTTTTT. The receptor chain draws on TRBV15 and TRBJ2-2, with TRBD2 as a weak D call on 6 bases. Sequences LNHNV (CDR1) and YYDKDF (CDR2) are obtained from the germline V gene (reference sequence). The CDR3 goes from the cysteine to the phenylalanine over 15 residues. Kept here is only the CDR3 DNA, which spans 45 bases and is read in frame from base 1. V lost 5 bases and J lost 3 bases; the stretch between them is 13 bases long.